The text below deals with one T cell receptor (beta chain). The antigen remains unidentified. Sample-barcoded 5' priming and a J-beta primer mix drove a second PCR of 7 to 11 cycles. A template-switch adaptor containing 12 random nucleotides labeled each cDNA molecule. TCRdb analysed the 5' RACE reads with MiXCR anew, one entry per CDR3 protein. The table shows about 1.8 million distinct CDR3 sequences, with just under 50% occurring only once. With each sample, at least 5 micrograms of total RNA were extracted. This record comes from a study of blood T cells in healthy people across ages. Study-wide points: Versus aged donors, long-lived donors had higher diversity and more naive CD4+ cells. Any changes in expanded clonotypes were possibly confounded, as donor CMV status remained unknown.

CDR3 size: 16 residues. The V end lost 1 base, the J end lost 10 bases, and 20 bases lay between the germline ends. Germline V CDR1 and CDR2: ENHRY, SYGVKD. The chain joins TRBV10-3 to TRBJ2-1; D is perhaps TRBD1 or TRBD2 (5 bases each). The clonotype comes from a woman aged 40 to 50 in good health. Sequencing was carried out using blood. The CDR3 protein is CAISEFGTQGRREQFF. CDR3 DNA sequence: TGTGCCATCAGTGAGTTCGGGACCCAGGGTCGGAGGGAGCAGTTCTTC.